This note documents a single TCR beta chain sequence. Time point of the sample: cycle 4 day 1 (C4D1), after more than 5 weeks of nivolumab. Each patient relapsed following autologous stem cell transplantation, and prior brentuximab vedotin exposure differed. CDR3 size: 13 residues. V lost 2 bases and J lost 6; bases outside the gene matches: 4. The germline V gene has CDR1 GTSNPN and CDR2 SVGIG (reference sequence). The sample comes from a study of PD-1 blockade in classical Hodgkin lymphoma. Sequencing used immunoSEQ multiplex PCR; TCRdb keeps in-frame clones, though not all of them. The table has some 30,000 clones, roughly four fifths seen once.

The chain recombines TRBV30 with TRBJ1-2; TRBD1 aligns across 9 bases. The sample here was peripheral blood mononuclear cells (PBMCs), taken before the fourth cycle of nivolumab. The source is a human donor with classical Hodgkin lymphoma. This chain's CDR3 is CAWSFTGGDGYTF. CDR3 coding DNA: TGTGCCTGGAGTTTCACAGGGGGCGATGGCTACACCTTC.